A single sample gave rise to the 18 T cell receptor beta chains below, sequenced in a study of blood T cell repertoires in COVID-19. Repertoires were generated with immunoSEQ multiplex PCR, while TCRdb's copy carries only in-frame clones and drops some. The sample contains over 600,000 clones, more than 80% of which appear only once. Sequencing was performed on peripheral blood. The receptors derive from a woman younger than 35 with acute or convalescent COVID-19.

The V gene is TRBV7-6, the J gene TRBJ1-2; 7 nucleotides align to TRBD1. The V gene's germline CDR1 is SGHVS and CDR2 FNYEAQ. With 1 base clipped from V and 2 bases from J, the junction kept 10 bases outside the gene matches. CDR3 size: 17 residues. Here the CDR3 DNA reads TGTGCCAGCAGCTTAGATCTCGGTAACAGGGGAAACTATGGCTACACCTTC. Its protein is CASSLDLGNRGNYGYTF. Variable domain in full (rest from reference TRBV7-6 and TRBJ1-2): GAGVSQSPRYKVTKRGQDVALRCDPISGHVSLYWYRQALGQGPEFLTYFNYEAQQDKSGLPNDRFSAERPEGSISTLTIQRTEQRDSAMYRCASSLDLGNRGNYGYTFGSGTRLTVV.

This clone was observed a handful of times. The chain joins TRBV12-3 or TRBV12-4 to TRBJ1-2; the match to TRBD1 covers 7 bases. Germline trimming cut 7 bases from V and 7 bases from J; bases unmatched to any gene: 9. This CDR3 spans 13 amino acids. CDR3: CASKPGGRGGYTF. In DNA form, the CDR3 reads TGTGCCAGCAAACCAGGGGGTCGCGGTGGCTACACCTTC.

The chain has TRBV27 and TRBJ1-1; D gene uncertain. Trimming took 3 bases from V and 1 from J, leaving 12 bases between them. This CDR3 comprises 15 residues. Germline assignment: CDR1 MNHEY and CDR2 SMNVEV (reference sequence). The CDR3 sequence: CASSFSPPGNTEAFF. CDR3 DNA sequence: TGTGCCAGCAGTTTTTCCCCTCCGGGGAACACTGAAGCTTTCTTT.

The rearrangement joins TRBV5-6 to TRBJ1-4; D call uncertain. V shed 3 bases and J shed 4 bases, with 16 bases lying between them. The CDR3 loop spans 16 amino acids. Germline CDR1 reads SGHDT; CDR2 reads YYEEEE. CDR3 bases: TGTGCCAGCAGCTCTGCTGTTTTCGGTGGTAATGAAAAACTGTTTTTT. Its protein is CASSSAVFGGNEKLFF.

This chain links TRBV18 with TRBJ1-1; D unclear. Germline V gene lookup returns CDR1 KGHSH and CDR2 LQKENI. The CDR3 is 13 residues long. V lost 2 bases to trimming and J lost 11 bases, with 15 bases between them. The CDR3 nucleotides read TGTGCCAGCTCACCAGTTGAAGGATTGGAGGCTTTCTTT. This codes for CASSPVEGLEAFF. The full variable domain, its missing parts supplied by reference TRBV18 and TRBJ1-1, is NAGVMQNPRHLVRRRGQEARLRCSPMKGHSHVYWYRQLPEEGLKFMVYLQKENIIDESGMPKERFSAEFPKEGPSILRIQQVVRGDSAAYFCASSPVEGLEAFFGQGTRLTVV.

This sequence joins TRBV7-2 and TRBJ1-3; D is undetermined. The V gene lost 8 bases and the J gene lost 0 bases, with 11 bases spanning the gap. Germline V gives CDR1 SGHTA, CDR2 FQGNSA. The CDR3 is made up of 14 amino acids. The CDR3 loop reads CASAREHSGNTIYF. The DNA of the CDR3 is TGTGCCAGCGCTCGGGAGCACTCTGGAAACACCATATATTTT.

Regarding this clone: Other DNA sequences in this specimen translate into the identical CDR3. This sequence joins TRBV19 and TRBJ1-1; D remains ambiguous. From germline, CDR1 is LNHDA and CDR2 SQIVND (reference sequence). CDR3 size: 14 residues. V gave up 1 base and J gave up 8 bases, with 14 bases separating them. DNA of the CDR3: TGTGCCAGTAGTATAGCCCCCCGAGGTACCGAAGCTTTCTTT. Its protein is CASSIAPRGTEAFF.

The chain employs TRBV6-7 and TRBJ1-5; TRBD1 matches 9 bases. TRBV6-7 is an open reading frame whose function is uncertain. The V gene end was trimmed by 5 bases and the J gene end by 2 bases; junction bases not matched to a gene: 13. CDR3 size: 18 residues. The CDR3 region has the DNA TGTGCCAGCAGTACCCGAGGGACAGGGTTCTACTGCAATCAGCCCCAGCATTTT. It codes for CASSTRGTGFYCNQPQHF.

This clone was picked up a small number of times. V is TRBV6-5 and J is TRBJ1-1, with 8 bases aligning to TRBD1. With 7 bases clipped from V and 8 bases from J, the junction kept 6 bases outside the gene matches. The CDR3 sequence is 12 residues long. Germline V gives CDR1 MNHEY, CDR2 SVGAGI. The CDR3 DNA follows: TGTGCCAGCACCTCAGGGGGCCTGGAAGCTTTCTTT. It is translated as CASTSGGLEAFF.

The J gene is TRBJ1-2, the V gene TRBV3-1 (or the pseudogene TRBV3-2), with a tentative D call TRBD1 (5 bases). Germline V gene data show CDR1 as LGHDT and CDR2 as YNNKEL (reference sequence). The CDR3 covers 13 residues. Deletions cut 5 bases from V and 4 bases from J, with 11 bases between. The CDR3 region is CASSSQGSYGYTF. The CDR3 DNA reads as TGTGCCAGCAGCAGTCAGGGTAGCTATGGCTACACCTTC.

The J gene is TRBJ1-4, the V gene TRBV4-2; D may be TRBD1 (6 bases). Trimming took 4 bases from V and 11 from J, leaving 17 bases between them. This CDR3 contains 14 residues. From germline, CDR1 is LGHNA and CDR2 YNFKEQ. CDR3 in DNA: TGTGCCAGCAGCCGAAATAACAGGGAGTCGAAACTGTTTTTT. It translates to CASSRNNRESKLFF.

The chain uses TRBV5-1 and TRBJ2-7; D is possibly TRBD2 (5 bases). Trimming left V 0 bases short and J 2 bases short, with 15 bases between. Germline V gives CDR1 SGHRS, CDR2 YFSETQ. The length of the CDR3 is 16 residues. Here the CDR3 reads CASSLGGGGAAYEQYF. CDR3 DNA sequence: TGCGCCAGCAGCTTGGGAGGAGGAGGTGCCGCCTACGAGCAGTACTTC.

The chain combines TRBV6-5 with TRBJ1-2; 7 bases map to TRBD1. Unmatched junction bases numbered 8, after V lost 6 bases and J lost 4 bases. Looked up from germline, CDR1 is MNHEY and CDR2 is SVGAGI. The CDR3 runs to 14 residues. The CDR3 nucleotides read TGTGCCAGCAGCGGAAACCGGGACAGCTATGGCTACACCTTC. Translated, it gives CASSGNRDSYGYTF.

This clone was counted between two and nine times. The rearrangement uses TRBV19 and TRBJ1-2; 8 positions agree with TRBD1. The CDR3 contains 16 residues. V lost 4 bases to trimming and J lost 4 bases; unmatched junction nucleotides: 11. The germline gives CDR1 LNHDA, CDR2 SQIVND (reference sequence). The CDR3, as DNA: TGTGCCAGTAGTAGGCAGGGGGCCCGACCTTTCTATGGCTACACCTTC. It encodes CASSRQGARPFYGYTF.

This clone has only one observation. CDR3 DNA sequence: TGCGCCAGCAGCCAAGAGGGGCACGAGACAGCGAACACCGGGGAGCTGTTTTTT. Its translation: CASSQEGHETANTGELFF. The rearrangement joins TRBV4-1 to TRBJ2-2; possibly TRBD1 for D (5 bases). This CDR3 contains 18 residues. Germline lookup yields CDR1 MGHRA and CDR2 YSYEKL. The germline V and J ends were trimmed by 0 bases and 0 bases, with 14 bases remaining between them.

This clone was found a few times. V is TRBV6-5 and J is TRBJ1-6, with D possibly being TRBD1 (5 bases). CDR1 and CDR2 from the germline V gene are MNHEY and SVGAGI. Trimming took 5 bases from V and 9 from J, leaving 14 bases between them. The CDR3 has 14 residues. The CDR3 DNA sequence: TGTGCCAGCAGTCCTGGACAAGACCCTTCACCCCTCCACTTT. Translation gives CASSPGQDPSPLHF.

The gene calls are TRBV7-2 and TRBJ2-7; D perhaps matches TRBD2 (6 bases). The CDR3 runs to 15 residues. The germline CDR1 and CDR2 sequences are SGHTA and FQGNSA. The germline V and J ends were trimmed by 1 base and 4 bases, with 14 bases remaining between them. This CDR3 reads CASSLVPRGTYEQYF. DNA for the CDR3: TGTGCCAGCAGCTTAGTCCCGCGGGGTACGTACGAGCAGTACTTC.

V and J are TRBV6-4 and TRBJ1-2; D is unresolved. V was pared by 6 bases and J by 1 base, with 15 bases between. Germline V CDR1 and CDR2: MRHNA, SNTAGT. This CDR3 has 15 residues. CDR3 coding DNA: TGTGCCAGCAGCCCCATTAAGACTTTTAACTATGGCTACACCTTC. This sequence encodes CASSPIKTFNYGYTF.